One sample yielded the 6 T cell receptor beta chains listed below, sequenced in a study of T cell repertoires in MIS-A myocarditis (dated by TCRdb to between 2021 and 2022). Library method: the immunoSEQ multiplex PCR assay. Here the immuneACCESS table is served through TCRdb, limited to in-frame sequences with V and J called. Missing clones are a known gap in these copies; in checked studies unresolved V genes cover under half, and the rest lacks a known reason. This sample holds roughly 6,600 clones; 78% were observed only once. The ten most abundant clones make up roughly 18% of the sample. Sequenced: right inferior lung lobe tissue obtained at autopsy. These receptors came from a man between 18 and 35 years old with fulminant myocarditis from multisystem inflammatory syndrome in adults (MIS-A) after COVID-19.

The chain is built from TRBV7-2 and TRBJ2-7; 10 nucleotides line up with TRBD2. Germline values: CDR1 SGHTA, CDR2 FQGNSA. The length of the CDR3 is 15 residues. The trim removed 5 bases at V and 9 bases at J, leaving 13 bases unmatched. The CDR3 reads CASSPGLAGVAAQYF. CDR3 DNA sequence: TGTGCCAGCAGCCCTGGCCTAGCGGGAGTAGCGGCGCAGTACTTC.

In this sample, this clone is large. The chain links TRBV19 to TRBJ2-1; TRBD2 matches at 13 bases. The V and J ends lost 5 bases and 10 bases, in that order; junction bases with no gene match: 8. Germline CDR1 and CDR2: LNHDA and SQIVND (reference sequence). The CDR3 has 15 residues. For the CDR3, the DNA is TGTGCCAGTAGTCCCCGACTAGCGGGAGGCAGGGAGCAGTTCTTC. Its translation: CASSPRLAGGREQFF. Combining the CDR3 with reference TRBV19 and TRBJ2-1 gives the whole variable domain DGGITQSPKYLFRKEGQNVTLSCEQNLNHDAMYWYRQDPGQGLRLIYYSQIVNDFQKGDIAEGYSVSREKKESFPLTVTSAQKNPTAFYLCASSPRLAGGREQFFGPGTRLTVL.

In DNA, the CDR3 is TGTGCCAGCAGCTTAGCGCCCGGTGGGGGGTCATTGAGAGCTTTCTTT. Translated, it gives CASSLAPGGGSLRAFF. V and J are TRBV7-9 and TRBJ1-1, with TRBD1 as a possible D gene (5 bases). This CDR3 contains 16 residues. Deletions cut 0 bases from V and 10 bases from J, with 21 bases between. In germline, CDR1 is SEHNR, CDR2 FQNEAQ (reference sequence).

The chain couples TRBV3-1 (or the pseudogene TRBV3-2) to TRBJ1-1, with D possibly TRBD1 on 5 matching bases. Germline CDR1 is LGHDT and CDR2 is YNNKEL (reference sequence). This CDR3 has 15 amino acids. V lost 1 base to trimming and J lost 3 bases, with 12 bases between them. CDR3 sequence reads: CASSQGIRGDTEAFF. DNA for the CDR3: TGTGCCAGCAGCCAAGGAATAAGAGGGGACACTGAAGCTTTCTTT.

This chain connects TRBV6-1 to TRBJ1-3, with D unresolved. The CDR3 runs 16 residues. Trimming cost V 3 bases and J 4 bases, with 16 bases left between them. Looked up from germline, CDR1 is MNHNS and CDR2 is SASEGT. CDR3: CASSDGHSRRGNTIYF. The CDR3 bases are TGTGCCAGCAGTGATGGTCACAGTCGTCGCGGAAACACCATATATTTT.

The V gene is TRBV9, the J gene TRBJ2-1, with 7 bases aligning to TRBD2. CDR1 SGDLS and CDR2 YYNGEE come from the germline V gene. V lost 0 bases to trimming and J lost 4 bases; unmatched junction nucleotides: 10. This CDR3 comprises 17 residues. CDR3 sequence (DNA): TGTGCCAGCAGCGTAGATGGGAGCGGCGGGAGATACAATGAGCAGTTCTTC. Translated, it gives CASSVDGSGGRYNEQFF.